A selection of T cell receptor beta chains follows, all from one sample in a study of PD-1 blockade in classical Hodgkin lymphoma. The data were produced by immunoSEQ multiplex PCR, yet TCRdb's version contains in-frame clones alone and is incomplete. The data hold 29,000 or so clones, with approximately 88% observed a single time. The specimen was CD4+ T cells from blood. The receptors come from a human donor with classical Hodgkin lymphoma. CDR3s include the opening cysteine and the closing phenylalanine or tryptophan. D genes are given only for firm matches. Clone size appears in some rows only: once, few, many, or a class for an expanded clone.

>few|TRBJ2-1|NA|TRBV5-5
TGTGCCAGCAGCTTCCAGGGAGAAGGCAATGAGCAGTTCTTC
CASSFQGEGNEQFF
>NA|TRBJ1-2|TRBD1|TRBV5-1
TGCGCCAGCAGCCCCGGACAGGGGACTAACTATGGCTACACCTTC
CASSPGQGTNYGYTF
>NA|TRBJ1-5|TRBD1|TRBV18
TGTGCCAGCTCACCAAAGACAGGGTTAGGGCCCCAGCATTTT
CASSPKTGLGPQHF
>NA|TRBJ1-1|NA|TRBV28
TGTGCCAGCAGTTTCTGGCCGTCGGGGGGCCCAGACACTGAAGCTTTCTTT
CASSFWPSGGPDTEAFF
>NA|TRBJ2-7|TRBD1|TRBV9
TGTGCCAGCAGCCGGACAGGCTCCTACGAGCAGTACTTC
CASSRTGSYEQYF
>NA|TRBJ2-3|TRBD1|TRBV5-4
TGTGCCAGCAGCTTGGCGGGACAGATTTCAGATACGCAGTATTTT
CASSLAGQISDTQYF
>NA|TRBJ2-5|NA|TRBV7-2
TGTGCCAGCAGCTTAGAAAGTTGGAGGGAGACCCAGTACTTC
CASSLESWRETQYF
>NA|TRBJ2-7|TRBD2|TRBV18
TGTGCCAGCTCACCGTACAGCGGGGGGAACTACGAGCAGTACTTC
CASSPYSGGNYEQYF
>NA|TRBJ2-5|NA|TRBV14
TGTGCCAACAGCCAAGTGGGAGGCCTTAAAGAGACCCAGTACTTC
CANSQVGGLKETQYF
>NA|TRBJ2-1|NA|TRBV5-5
TGTGCCAGCAGCTCGATGACGCGGTTGGACAATGAGCAGTTCTTC
CASSSMTRLDNEQFF
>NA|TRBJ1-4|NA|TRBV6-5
TGTGCCAGCAGTTACTCATACGCAACTAATGAAAAACTGTTTTTT
CASSYSYATNEKLFF
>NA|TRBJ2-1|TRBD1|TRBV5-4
TGTGCCAGCAGCTTAGGACAGGGGGCTTCCTACAATGAGCAGTTCTTC
CASSLGQGASYNEQFF
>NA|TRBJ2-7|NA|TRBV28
TGTGCCAGCCTACCAGGGACACGGACGGGCGAGCAGTACTTC
CASLPGTRTGEQYF
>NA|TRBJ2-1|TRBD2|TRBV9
TGTGCCAGCAGCGGACTAGCGGGTTTCTACAATGAGCAGTTCTTC
CASSGLAGFYNEQFF
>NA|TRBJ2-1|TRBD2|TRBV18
TGTGCCAGCTCGCTAGCGGGGGAGAAATACAATGAGCAGTTCTTC
CASSLAGEKYNEQFF
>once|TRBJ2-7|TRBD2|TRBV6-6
TGTGCCAGCAGTGCGACTAGCGGGAGGGCCGTGCAGTACTTC
CASSATSGRAVQYF
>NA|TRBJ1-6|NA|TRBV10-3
TGTGCCATCAGTGACGGAAATTCACCCCTCCACTTT
CAISDGNSPLHF
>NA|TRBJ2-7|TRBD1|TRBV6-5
TGTGCCAGCAGGGGTGGACAGGAAAAATCCTACGAGCAGTACTTC
CASRGGQEKSYEQYF
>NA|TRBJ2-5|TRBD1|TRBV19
TGTGCCAGTACTGGGGTGGGGACAGGGCAAGAGACCCAGTACTTC
CASTGVGTGQETQYF
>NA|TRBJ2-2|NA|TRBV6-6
TGTGCCAGCAGTGGTTACACCCTCAACACCGGGGAGCTGTTTTTT
CASSGYTLNTGELFF
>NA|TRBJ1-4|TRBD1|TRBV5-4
TGTGCCAGCAGCTTGGACAGGGGCGACGAAAAACTGTTTTTT
CASSLDRGDEKLFF
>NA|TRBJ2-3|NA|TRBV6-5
TGTGCCAGCAGTCCGATCAAGGGGACCCGAGATACGCAGTATTTT
CASSPIKGTRDTQYF
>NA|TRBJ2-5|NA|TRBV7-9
TGTGCCAGCAGCTTCGGGGGCGAAGAGACCCAGTACTTC
CASSFGGEETQYF
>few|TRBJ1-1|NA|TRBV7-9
TGTGCCAGCAGCTTTGAGTATGACGGGGGGACTGAAGCTTTCTTT
CASSFEYDGGTEAFF
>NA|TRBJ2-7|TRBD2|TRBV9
TGTGCCAGCAGCCCCCGCCCTTCGGGACTAGACGCCTACGAGCAGTACTTC
CASSPRPSGLDAYEQYF
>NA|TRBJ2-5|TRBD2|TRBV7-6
TGTGCCAGCAGCCCAAACCTCTTCGGGACTAGCGGGAGTTGGGAGACCCAGTACTTC
CASSPNLFGTSGSWETQYF
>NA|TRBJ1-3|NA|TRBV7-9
TGTGCCAGCATTTGGGGGGACTCTGGAAACACCATATATTTT
CASIWGDSGNTIYF
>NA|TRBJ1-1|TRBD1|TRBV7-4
TGTGCCAGCAGCGTAGGACAGGGGAACACTGAAGCTTTCTTT
CASSVGQGNTEAFF
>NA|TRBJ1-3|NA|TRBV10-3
TGTGCCATCAGTGTCGGTAGAGACTCTGGAAACACCATATATTTT
CAISVGRDSGNTIYF
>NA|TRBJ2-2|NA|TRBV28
TGTGCCAGCAGTTTCGGGGCGAACACCGGGGAGCTGTTTTTT
CASSFGANTGELFF
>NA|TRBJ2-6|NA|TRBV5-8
TGTGCCAGCACCAGCTTCGGTGCCGCCTCTGGGGCCAACGTCCTGACTTTC
CASTSFGAASGANVLTF
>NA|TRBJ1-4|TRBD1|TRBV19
TGTGCCAGTAGTAACCGGGACAGAGGCGAAAAACTGTTTTTT
CASSNRDRGEKLFF
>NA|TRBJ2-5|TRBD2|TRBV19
TGTGCCAGTAGGAAACTAGCGGGAGGAGTGGAGACCCAGTACTTC
CASRKLAGGVETQYF
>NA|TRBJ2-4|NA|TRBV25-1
TGTGCCAGCAGTGAAGTTGGAGCGGCGAAAAACATTCAGTACTTC
CASSEVGAAKNIQYF
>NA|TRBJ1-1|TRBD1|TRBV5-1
TGCGCCAGCGCCGGACAGGGAATGAACACTGAAGCTTTCTTT
CASAGQGMNTEAFF
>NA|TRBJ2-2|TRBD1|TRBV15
TGTGCCACCAGCAAGCCGGACAGGGGCACCGGGGAGCTGTTTTTT
CATSKPDRGTGELFF
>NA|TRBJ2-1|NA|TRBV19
TGTGCCAGTAGTATAGATCTGAGGGGGGCCTACAATGAGCAGTTCTTC
CASSIDLRGAYNEQFF
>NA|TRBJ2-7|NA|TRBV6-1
TGTGCCAGCTCATCGCCCGGCCCCTACGAGCAGTACTTC
CASSSPGPYEQYF
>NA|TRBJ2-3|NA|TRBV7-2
TGTGCCAGCAGCTTATTAGATACGCAGTATTTT
CASSLLDTQYF
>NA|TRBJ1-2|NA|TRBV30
TGTGCCTGGAGTCCTTCACAGAGAAACTATGGCTACACCTTC
CAWSPSQRNYGYTF
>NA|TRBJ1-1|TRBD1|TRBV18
TGTGCCAGCTCACCGCCCAACAGGGGGGATAGCACTGAAGCTTTCTTT
CASSPPNRGDSTEAFF
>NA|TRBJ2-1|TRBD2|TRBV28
TGTGCCAGCAGTCTTCCGGGACTAGCGGGAGGTAATGAGCAGTTCTTC
CASSLPGLAGGNEQFF
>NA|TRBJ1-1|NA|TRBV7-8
TGTGCCAGCAGCCCTCCCTTAGAGGGCACTGAAGCTTTCTTT
CASSPPLEGTEAFF
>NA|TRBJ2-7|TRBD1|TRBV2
TGTGCCAGCAGTGAAAGGGGGACAGGGAGCGAGCAGTACTTC
CASSERGTGSEQYF
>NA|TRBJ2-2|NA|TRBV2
TGTGCCAGCAGTGATATGGCGGCGAACACCGGGGAGCTGTTTTTT
CASSDMAANTGELFF
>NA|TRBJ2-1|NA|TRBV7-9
TGTGCCAGCAGCTTCGGCAATGAGCAGTTCTTC
CASSFGNEQFF
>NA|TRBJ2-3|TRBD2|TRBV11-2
TGTGCCAGCTACGGGGCGGGAGGCCCCGATACGCAGTATTTT
CASYGAGGPDTQYF
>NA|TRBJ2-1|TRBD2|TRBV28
TGTGCCAGCAGTCCACCGACTAGCGGCGGAAATGAGCAGTTCTTC
CASSPPTSGGNEQFF
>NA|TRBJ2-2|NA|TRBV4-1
TGCGCCAGCAGCCAAGAACACGGACTATCGGACACCGGGGAGCTGTTTTTT
CASSQEHGLSDTGELFF
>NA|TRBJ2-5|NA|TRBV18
TGTGCCAGCTCACCTTCCGGGCTACCAATAGAGACCCAGTACTTC
CASSPSGLPIETQYF
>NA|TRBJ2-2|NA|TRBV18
TGTGCCAGCTCACCACTGACGGCCGGCACCGGGGAGCTGTTTTTT
CASSPLTAGTGELFF
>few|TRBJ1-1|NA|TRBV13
TGTGCCAGCAGCTTAGAAGCCAGGGGTTTGAACACTGAAGCTTTCTTT
CASSLEARGLNTEAFF
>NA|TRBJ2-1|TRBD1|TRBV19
TGTGCCAGTAGTAAACCGGGACAGGGGCTGTACAATGAGCAGTTCTTC
CASSKPGQGLYNEQFF
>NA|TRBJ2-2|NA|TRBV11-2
TGTGCCAGCAGCTCCCCATTCGACGACACCGGGGAGCTGTTTTTT
CASSSPFDDTGELFF
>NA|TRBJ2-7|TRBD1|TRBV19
TGTGCCAGTAGTACCCGGACAGGGGATTACGAGCAGTACTTC
CASSTRTGDYEQYF
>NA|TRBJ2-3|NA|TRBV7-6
TGTGCCGGAGGGACCGGACCAGGGAATACGCAGTATTTT
CAGGTGPGNTQYF
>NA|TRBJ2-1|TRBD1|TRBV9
TGTGCCAGCAGCGTACAGGGGGCGAACCACAATGAGCAGTTCTTC
CASSVQGANHNEQFF